This T cell receptor (beta chain) was captured by sequencing in a study of T-cell memory formation after mild COVID-19. Findings of the study overall: There were some responding clones in pre-infection memory, which suggested that cross-reactive memory had joined. Contracting clones from day 15 to 85 had balanced CD4/CD8; later expanders favoured CD4+. The CD4+ clones that contracted clustered mainly within CM and EM, and the CD8+ clones concentrated in EMRA.

Germline CDR1 and CDR2: SGHTS and YDEGEE. V was shortened by 3 bases and J by 2 bases, with 8 bases between the two germline ends. The CDR3 totals 14 residues. This clonotype was seen only a few times. As yet, its antigen is unknown. TCRdb re-called the 5' RACE reads through MiXCR, storing one row per CDR3 protein. The table lists some 490,000 distinct CDR3 sequences, approximately 18% of them singletons. Specimen: PBMCs or a T cell subset sorted from them (not recorded which). The TCR comes from an adult woman who had mild COVID-19 (a few samples of this study predate the infection). Cell type and time point are not known. J is TRBJ2-2 and V is TRBV5-8; D not resolved. Here the CDR3 DNA reads TGTGCCAGCAGCTCGGACGTAAACACCGGGGAGCTGTTTTTT. Translated, it gives CASSSDVNTGELFF.